This T cell receptor (beta chain) derives from a study of blood T cells in healthy people across ages. This clonotype was seen a handful of times. It was with a sample-barcoded 5' primer and a J-beta primer mix that a second PCR of about 7 to 12 cycles was run. Using its own MiXCR run on the 5' RACE reads, TCRdb lists one record per CDR3 protein. The repertoire includes roughly 2 million distinct CDR3 sequences, roughly 52% of them detected once, and less than 2.5% sits in the top ten. Material for sequencing was blood. The clonotype was recovered from a woman aged 40 to 50 in good health.

The CDR3 loop reads CASSTPGQETQYF. The CDR3 nucleotides are TGTGCCAGCAGTACACCGGGACAAGAGACCCAGTACTTC. V and J are TRBV6-5 and TRBJ2-5; TRBD2 might be the D (5 bases). The germline CDR1 and CDR2 sequences are MNHEY and SVGAGI. Trimming took off 5 bases at V and 2 bases at J, with 9 bases between the two ends. The CDR3 sequence is 13 residues long.